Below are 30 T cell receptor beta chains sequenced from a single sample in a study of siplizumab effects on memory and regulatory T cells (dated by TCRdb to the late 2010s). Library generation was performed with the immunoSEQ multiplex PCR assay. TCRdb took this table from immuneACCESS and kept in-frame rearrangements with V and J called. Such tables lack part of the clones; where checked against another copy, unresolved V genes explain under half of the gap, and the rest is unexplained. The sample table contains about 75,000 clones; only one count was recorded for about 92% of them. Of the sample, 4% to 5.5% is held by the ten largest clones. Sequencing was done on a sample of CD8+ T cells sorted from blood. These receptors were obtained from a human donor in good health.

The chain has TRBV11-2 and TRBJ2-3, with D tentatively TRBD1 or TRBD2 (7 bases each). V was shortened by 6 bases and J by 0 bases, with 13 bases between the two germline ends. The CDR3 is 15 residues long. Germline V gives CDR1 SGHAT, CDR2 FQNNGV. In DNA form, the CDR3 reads TGTGCCAGCAGTAGACAGGGAGGGAGCACAGATACGCAGTATTTT. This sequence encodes CASSRQGGSTDTQYF.

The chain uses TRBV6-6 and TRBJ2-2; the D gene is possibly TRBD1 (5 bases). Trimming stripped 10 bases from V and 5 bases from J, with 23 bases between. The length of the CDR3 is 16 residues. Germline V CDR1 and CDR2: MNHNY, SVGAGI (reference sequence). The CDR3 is CATLESGYLGTGELFF. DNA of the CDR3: TGTGCCACCCTGGAGTCAGGGTATTTAGGTACCGGGGAGCTGTTTTTT.

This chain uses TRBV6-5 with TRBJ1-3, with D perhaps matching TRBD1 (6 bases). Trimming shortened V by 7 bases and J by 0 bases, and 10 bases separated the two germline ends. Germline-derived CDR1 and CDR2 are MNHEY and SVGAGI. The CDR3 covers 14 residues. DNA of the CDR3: TGTGCCAGCAACAAACAGGGCTCTGGAAACACCATATATTTT. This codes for CASNKQGSGNTIYF.

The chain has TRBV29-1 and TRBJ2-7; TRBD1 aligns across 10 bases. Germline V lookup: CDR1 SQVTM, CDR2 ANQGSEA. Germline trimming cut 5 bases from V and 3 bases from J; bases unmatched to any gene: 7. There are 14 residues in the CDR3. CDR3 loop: CSVTDRGHVYEQYF. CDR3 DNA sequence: TGCAGCGTTACCGACAGGGGGCACGTCTACGAGCAGTACTTC.

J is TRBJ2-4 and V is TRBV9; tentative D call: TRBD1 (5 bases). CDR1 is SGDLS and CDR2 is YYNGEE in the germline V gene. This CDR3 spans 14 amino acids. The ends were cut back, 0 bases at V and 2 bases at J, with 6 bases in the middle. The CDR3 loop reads CASSVEGTKNIQYF. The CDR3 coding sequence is TGTGCCAGCAGCGTAGAGGGGACCAAAAACATTCAGTACTTC. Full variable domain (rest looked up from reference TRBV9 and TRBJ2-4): DSGVTQTPKHLITATGQRVTLRCSPRSGDLSVYWYQQSLDQGLQFLIQYYNGEERAKGNILERFSAQQFPDLHSELNLSSLELGDSALYFCASSVEGTKNIQYFGAGTRLSVL.

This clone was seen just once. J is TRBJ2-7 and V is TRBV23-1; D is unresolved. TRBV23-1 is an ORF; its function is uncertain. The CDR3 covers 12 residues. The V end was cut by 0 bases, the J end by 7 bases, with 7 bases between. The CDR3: CASSQSIPEQYF. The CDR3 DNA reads TGCGCCAGCAGTCAATCGATCCCTGAGCAGTACTTC.

The CDR3 nucleotides read TGTGCCAGCAGCTTAACTAGCGGGGGGAATGAGCAGTTCTTC. As protein: CASSLTSGGNEQFF. This chain uses TRBV7-2 with TRBJ2-1; 12 bases map to TRBD2. Germline CDR1 is SGHTA and CDR2 is FQGNSA. V dropped 2 bases and J dropped 7; count of bases not matched to a gene: 0. The CDR3 has 14 amino acids. Full variable domain (rest looked up from reference TRBV7-2 and TRBJ2-1): GAGVSQSPSNKVTEKGKDVELRCDPISGHTALYWYRQSLGQGLEFLIYFQGNSAPDKSGLPSDRFSAERTGGSVSTLTIQRTQQEDSAVYLCASSLTSGGNEQFFGPGTRLTVL.

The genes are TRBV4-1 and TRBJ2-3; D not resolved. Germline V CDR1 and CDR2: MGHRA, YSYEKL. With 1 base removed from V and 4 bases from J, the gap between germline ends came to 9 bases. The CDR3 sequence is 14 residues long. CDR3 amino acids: CASSQVPGADTQYF. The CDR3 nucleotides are TGCGCCAGCAGCCAAGTACCCGGCGCAGATACGCAGTATTTT.

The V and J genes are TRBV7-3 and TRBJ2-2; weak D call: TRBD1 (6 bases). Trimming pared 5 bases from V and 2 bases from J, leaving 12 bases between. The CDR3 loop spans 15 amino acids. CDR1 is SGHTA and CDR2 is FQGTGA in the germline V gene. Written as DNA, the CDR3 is TGTGCCAGCAGCCATCGACAGGTTAACACCGGGGAGCTGTTTTTT. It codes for CASSHRQVNTGELFF.

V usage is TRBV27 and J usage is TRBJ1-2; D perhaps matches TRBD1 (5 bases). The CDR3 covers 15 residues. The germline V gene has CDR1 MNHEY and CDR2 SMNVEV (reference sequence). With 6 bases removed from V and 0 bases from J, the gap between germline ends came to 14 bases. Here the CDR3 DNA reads TGTGCCAGCAGCCGCCTTGGGGCGCCTAACTATGGCTACACCTTC. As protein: CASSRLGAPNYGYTF.

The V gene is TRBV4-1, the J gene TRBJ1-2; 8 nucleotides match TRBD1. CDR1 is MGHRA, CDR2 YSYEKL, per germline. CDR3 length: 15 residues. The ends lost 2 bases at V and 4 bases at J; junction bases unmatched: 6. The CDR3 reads CASSQMTGAAYGYTF. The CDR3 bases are TGCGCCAGCAGCCAAATGACAGGGGCCGCCTATGGCTACACCTTC.

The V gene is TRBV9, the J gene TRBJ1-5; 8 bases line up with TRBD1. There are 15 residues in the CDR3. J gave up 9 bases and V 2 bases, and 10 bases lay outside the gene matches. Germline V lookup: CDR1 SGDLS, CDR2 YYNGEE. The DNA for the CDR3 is TGTGCCAGCAGCGTGGATACCGGACAGGGACGGCCCCAGCATTTT. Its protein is CASSVDTGQGRPQHF.

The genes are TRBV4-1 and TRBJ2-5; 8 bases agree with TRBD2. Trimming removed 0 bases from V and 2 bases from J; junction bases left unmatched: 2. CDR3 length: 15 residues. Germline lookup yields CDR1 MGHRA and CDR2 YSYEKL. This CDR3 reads CASSQEAGGQETQYF. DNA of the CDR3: TGCGCCAGCAGCCAAGAGGCGGGGGGACAAGAGACCCAGTACTTC.

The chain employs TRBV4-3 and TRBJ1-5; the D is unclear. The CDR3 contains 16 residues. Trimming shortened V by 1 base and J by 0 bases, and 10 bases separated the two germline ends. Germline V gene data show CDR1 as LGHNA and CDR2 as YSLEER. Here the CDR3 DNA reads TGCGCCAGCAGCCAAGTTGTGGGATTTAGCAATCAGCCCCAGCATTTT. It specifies CASSQVVGFSNQPQHF.

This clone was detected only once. Here the CDR3 DNA reads TGTGCCAAAGGAGGTTCCGGCTACACCTTC. It translates to CAKGGSGYTF. The chain carries TRBV27 and TRBJ1-2; D is uncertain. The CDR3 runs to 10 residues. The germline CDR1 and CDR2 sequences are MNHEY and SMNVEV (reference sequence). Trimming pared 10 bases from V and 8 bases from J, leaving 11 bases between.

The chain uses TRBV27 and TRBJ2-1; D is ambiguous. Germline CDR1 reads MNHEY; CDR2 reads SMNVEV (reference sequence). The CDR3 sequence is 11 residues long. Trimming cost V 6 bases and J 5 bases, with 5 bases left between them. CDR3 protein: CASSGHNEQFF. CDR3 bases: TGTGCCAGCAGCGGTCACAATGAGCAGTTCTTC.

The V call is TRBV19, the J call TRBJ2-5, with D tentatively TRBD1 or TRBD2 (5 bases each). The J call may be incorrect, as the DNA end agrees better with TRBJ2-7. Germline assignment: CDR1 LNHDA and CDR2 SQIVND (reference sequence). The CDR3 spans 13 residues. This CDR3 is CASMGEPAYEQYF. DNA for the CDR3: TGTGCCAGTATGGGGGAGCCGGCCTACGAGCAGTACTTC.

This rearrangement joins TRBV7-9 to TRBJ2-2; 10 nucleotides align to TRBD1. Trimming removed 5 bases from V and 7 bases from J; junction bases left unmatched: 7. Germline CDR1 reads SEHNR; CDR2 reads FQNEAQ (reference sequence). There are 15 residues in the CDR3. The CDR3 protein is CASSPPGTGVGELFF. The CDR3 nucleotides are TGTGCCAGCAGCCCCCCCGGGACAGGGGTCGGGGAGCTGTTTTTT.

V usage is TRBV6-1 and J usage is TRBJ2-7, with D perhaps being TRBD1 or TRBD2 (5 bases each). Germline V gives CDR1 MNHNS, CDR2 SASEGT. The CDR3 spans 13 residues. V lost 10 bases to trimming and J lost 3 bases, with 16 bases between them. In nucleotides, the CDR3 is TGTGCCACCCGGACCGGGGCGATCTACGAGCAGTACTTC. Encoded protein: CATRTGAIYEQYF.

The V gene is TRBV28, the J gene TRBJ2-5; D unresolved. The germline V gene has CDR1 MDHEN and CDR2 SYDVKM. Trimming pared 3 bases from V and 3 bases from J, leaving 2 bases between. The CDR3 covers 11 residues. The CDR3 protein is CASSFEETQYF. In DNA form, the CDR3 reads TGTGCCAGCAGTTTTGAAGAGACCCAGTACTTC. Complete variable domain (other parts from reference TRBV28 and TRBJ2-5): DVKVTQSSRYLVKRTGEKVFLECVQDMDHENMFWYRQDPGLGLRLIYFSYDVKMKEKGDIPEGYSVSREKKERFSLILESASTNQTSMYLCASSFEETQYFGPGTRLLVL.

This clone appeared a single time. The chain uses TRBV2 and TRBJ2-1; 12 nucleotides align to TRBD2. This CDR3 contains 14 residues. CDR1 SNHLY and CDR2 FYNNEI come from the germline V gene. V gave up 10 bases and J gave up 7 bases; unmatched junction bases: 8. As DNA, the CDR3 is TGTGCCACCCGCGGGACTAGCGGGTTTAATGAGCAGTTCTTC. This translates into CATRGTSGFNEQFF.

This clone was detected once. CDR3 region: CASSAIANEQFF. DNA for the CDR3: TGTGCCAGCAGTGCCATAGCGAATGAGCAGTTCTTC. This chain joins TRBV2 and TRBJ2-1; a weak D match, TRBD2 (5 bases). The CDR3 is 12 amino acids. The germline V and J ends were trimmed by 4 bases and 7 bases, with 8 bases remaining between them. Germline V gene data show CDR1 as SNHLY and CDR2 as FYNNEI.

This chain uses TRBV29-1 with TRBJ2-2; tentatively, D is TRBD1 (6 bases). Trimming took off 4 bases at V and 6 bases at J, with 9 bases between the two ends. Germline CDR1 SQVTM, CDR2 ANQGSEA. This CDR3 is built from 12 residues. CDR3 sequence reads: CSVGEGAGELFF. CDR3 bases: TGCAGCGTTGGAGAGGGGGCCGGGGAGCTGTTTTTT.

The CDR3 nucleotides read TGTGCCAGCAGCCGGACTAGCGGGGGGTACGGGGCCCCAGAGACCCAGTACTTC. Translating it yields CASSRTSGGYGAPETQYF. The V call is TRBV7-6, the J call TRBJ2-5; 14 positions match TRBD2. The CDR3 runs 18 residues. The germline gives CDR1 SGHVS, CDR2 FNYEAQ. J lost 4 bases, V lost 5 bases, and 12 bases had no gene match.

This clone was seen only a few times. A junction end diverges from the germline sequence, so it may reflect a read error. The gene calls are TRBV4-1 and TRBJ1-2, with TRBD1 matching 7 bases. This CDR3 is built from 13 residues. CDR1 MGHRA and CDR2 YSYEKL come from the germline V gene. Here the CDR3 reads CASSQDRVNLYTF. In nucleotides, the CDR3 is TGTGCCAGCAGCCAAGACAGGGTTAATCTCTACACCTTC.

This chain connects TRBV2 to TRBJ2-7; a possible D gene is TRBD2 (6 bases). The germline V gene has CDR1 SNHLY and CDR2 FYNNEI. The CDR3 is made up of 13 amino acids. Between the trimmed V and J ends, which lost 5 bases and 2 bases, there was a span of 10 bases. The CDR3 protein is CASSSPGAYEQYF. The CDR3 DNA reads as TGTGCCAGCAGTTCACCGGGGGCCTACGAGCAGTACTTC.

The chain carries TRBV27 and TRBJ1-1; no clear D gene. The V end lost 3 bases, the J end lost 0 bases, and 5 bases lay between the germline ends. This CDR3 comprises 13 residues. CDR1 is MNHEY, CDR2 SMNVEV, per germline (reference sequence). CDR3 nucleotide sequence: TGTGCCAGCAGTTTCGGAATGAACACTGAAGCTTTCTTT. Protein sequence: CASSFGMNTEAFF.

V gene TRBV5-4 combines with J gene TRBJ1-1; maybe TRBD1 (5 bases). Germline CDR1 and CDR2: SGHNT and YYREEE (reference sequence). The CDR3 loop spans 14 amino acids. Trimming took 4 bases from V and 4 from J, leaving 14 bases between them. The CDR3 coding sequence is TGTGCCAGCAGCCCCCCAGGCGGGGGCACTGAAGCTTTCTTT. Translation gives CASSPPGGGTEAFF.

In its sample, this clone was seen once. The CDR3 spells CATRLAGHSYEQYF. The DNA of the CDR3 is TGTGCCACTCGACTAGCGGGGCACAGCTACGAGCAGTACTTC. V is TRBV19 and J is TRBJ2-7; 11 nucleotides agree with TRBD2. The junction had 8 bases not matched to a gene; V was cut back by 10 bases and J by 3 bases. Germline CDR1 LNHDA, CDR2 SQIVND (reference sequence). The CDR3 consists of 14 residues. The full variable domain, its missing parts supplied by reference TRBV19 and TRBJ2-7, is DGGITQSPKYLFRKEGQNVTLSCEQNLNHDAMYWYRQDPGQGLRLIYYSQIVNDFQKGDIAEGYSVSREKKESFPLTVTSAQKNPTAFYLCATRLAGHSYEQYFGPGTRLTVT.

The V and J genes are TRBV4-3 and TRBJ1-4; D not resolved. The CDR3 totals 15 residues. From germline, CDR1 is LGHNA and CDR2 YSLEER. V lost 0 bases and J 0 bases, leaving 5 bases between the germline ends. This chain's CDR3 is CASSQDGTTNEKLFF. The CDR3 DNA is TGCGCCAGCAGCCAAGACGGTACAACTAATGAAAAACTGTTTTTT.